These T cell receptor beta chains were read from a single sample in a study of a mutant IDH1 vaccine in newly diagnosed glioma. Antigen specificity for these receptors is unknown. Sequenced by immunoSEQ multiplex PCR; TCRdb stores in-frame clones only, minus some. This sample has 30,000 to 40,000 clones, with roughly 54% found just once. The sample in question was PBMCs, obtained from a glioma patient whose treatment included an IDH1 peptide vaccine. These receptors came from a woman younger than 35 with glioma. Both conserved end residues are part of each CDR3. D genes are given only for firm matches. Not every row has a clone size; where given, it reads once, few, many or a size class.

v_call: TRBV7-2
clone_size: few
d_call: .
j_call: TRBJ2-2
cdr3_aa: CASSLVLANTGELFF
cdr3_nt: TGTGCCAGCAGCTTAGTACTTGCGAACACCGGGGAGCTGTTTTTT

v_call: TRBV19
clone_size: once
d_call: .
j_call: TRBJ2-7
cdr3_aa: CASSTQGSSYEQYF
cdr3_nt: TGTGCCAGTAGTACACAGGGTTCGTCCTACGAGCAGTACTTC

v_call: TRBV30
clone_size: .
d_call: .
j_call: TRBJ1-1
cdr3_aa: CAWDGSVGTEAFF
cdr3_nt: TGTGCCTGGGACGGGAGTGTGGGCACTGAAGCTTTCTTT

v_call: TRBV9
clone_size: .
d_call: TRBD1
j_call: TRBJ1-6
cdr3_aa: CASSVEDRGFSPLHF
cdr3_nt: TGTGCCAGCAGCGTAGAAGACAGGGGGTTTTCACCCCTCCACTTT

v_call: TRBV19
clone_size: few
d_call: .
j_call: TRBJ2-3
cdr3_aa: CASSMWGEGTDTQYF
cdr3_nt: TGTGCCAGTAGTATGTGGGGAGAAGGGACAGATACGCAGTATTTT

v_call: TRBV11-2
clone_size: .
d_call: .
j_call: TRBJ2-5
cdr3_aa: CASSSPGRETQYF
cdr3_nt: TGTGCCAGCAGCTCGCCGGGGAGGGAGACCCAGTACTTC

v_call: TRBV7-2
clone_size: once
d_call: TRBD1
j_call: TRBJ2-2
cdr3_aa: CASNHAGTETGELFF
cdr3_nt: TGTGCCAGCAACCACGCAGGGACAGAGACCGGGGAGCTGTTTTTT

v_call: TRBV27
clone_size: .
d_call: .
j_call: TRBJ2-7
cdr3_aa: CASSLSVGGSYEQYF
cdr3_nt: TGTGCCAGCAGTTTATCGGTTGGAGGTTCCTACGAGCAGTACTTC

v_call: TRBV5-6
clone_size: .
d_call: .
j_call: TRBJ1-2
cdr3_aa: CASSLGGTGSKGYTF
cdr3_nt: TGTGCCAGCAGCTTGGGTGGGACCGGATCGAAGGGCTACACCTTC

v_call: TRBV2
clone_size: .
d_call: .
j_call: TRBJ2-3
cdr3_aa: CASSASARTDTQYF
cdr3_nt: TGTGCCAGCAGTGCCTCGGCCCGCACAGATACGCAGTATTTT

v_call: TRBV27
clone_size: .
d_call: .
j_call: TRBJ1-1
cdr3_aa: CASSLRGILNTEAFF
cdr3_nt: TGTGCCAGCAGTTTACGAGGGATTTTGAACACTGAAGCTTTCTTT

v_call: TRBV6-1
clone_size: .
d_call: .
j_call: TRBJ2-7
cdr3_aa: CASSVLGEQYF
cdr3_nt: TGTGCCAGCAGTGTATTGGGCGAGCAGTACTTC

v_call: TRBV18
clone_size: .
d_call: TRBD1
j_call: TRBJ2-7
cdr3_aa: CASSPRQGGEQYF
cdr3_nt: TGTGCCAGCTCACCACGACAGGGTGGCGAGCAGTACTTC

v_call: TRBV19
clone_size: .
d_call: .
j_call: TRBJ2-6
cdr3_aa: CASSLPLSGANVLTF
cdr3_nt: TGTGCCAGTAGTCTCCCCCTCTCTGGGGCCAACGTCCTGACTTTC

v_call: TRBV6-6
clone_size: few
d_call: .
j_call: TRBJ2-7
cdr3_aa: CASSYEGNEQYF
cdr3_nt: TGTGCCAGCAGTTACGAGGGCAACGAGCAGTACTTC

v_call: TRBV12-1
clone_size: .
d_call: .
j_call: TRBJ1-4
cdr3_aa: CASSSQGLHEKLFF
cdr3_nt: TGTGCCAGCAGCTCCCAGGGACTCCATGAAAAACTGTTTTTT

v_call: TRBV5-4
clone_size: once
d_call: TRBD2
j_call: TRBJ2-7
cdr3_aa: CASRGGLAGSYEQYF
cdr3_nt: TGTGCCAGCAGGGGCGGACTAGCGGGAAGCTACGAGCAGTACTTC

v_call: TRBV6-5
clone_size: many
d_call: .
j_call: TRBJ1-2
cdr3_aa: CASSYAGVLGYTF
cdr3_nt: TGTGCCAGCAGTTACGCAGGGGTGCTTGGCTACACCTTC

v_call: TRBV9
clone_size: .
d_call: .
j_call: TRBJ1-2
cdr3_aa: CASSVSDSLNYGYTF
cdr3_nt: TGTGCCAGCAGCGTGTCGGACAGCCTTAACTATGGCTACACCTTC

v_call: TRBV5-4
clone_size: .
d_call: .
j_call: TRBJ2-5
cdr3_aa: CASSLWDQKPAQYF
cdr3_nt: TGTGCCAGCAGCTTGTGGGACCAGAAGCCGGCCCAGTACTTC

v_call: TRBV12-5
clone_size: few
d_call: .
j_call: TRBJ2-7
cdr3_aa: CASGEITSMGGAYEQYF
cdr3_nt: TGTGCTAGTGGTGAGATCACCTCAATGGGGGGAGCCTACGAGCAGTACTTC

v_call: TRBV6-1
clone_size: .
d_call: TRBD1
j_call: TRBJ1-5
cdr3_aa: CAAKLRDSSNQPQHF
cdr3_nt: TGTGCCGCCAAGTTGAGGGACAGCAGCAATCAGCCCCAGCATTTT

v_call: TRBV13
clone_size: .
d_call: TRBD2
j_call: TRBJ2-3
cdr3_aa: CASSLMGGRARSDTQYF
cdr3_nt: TGTGCCAGCAGCCTAATGGGCGGGAGGGCCCGTTCAGATACGCAGTATTTT

v_call: TRBV19
clone_size: .
d_call: .
j_call: TRBJ1-2
cdr3_aa: CASSPKGTPYGYTF
cdr3_nt: TGTGCCAGTAGCCCTAAGGGGACACCCTATGGCTACACCTTC

v_call: TRBV18
clone_size: .
d_call: .
j_call: TRBJ1-2
cdr3_aa: CASSEGNYGYTF
cdr3_nt: TGTGCCAGCTCAGAGGGGAACTATGGCTACACCTTC

v_call: TRBV4-3
clone_size: .
d_call: .
j_call: TRBJ2-7
cdr3_aa: CASSQDETVTRQYF
cdr3_nt: TGCGCCAGCAGCCAAGATGAGACGGTAACCCGGCAGTACTTC

v_call: TRBV25-1
clone_size: .
d_call: .
j_call: TRBJ1-1
cdr3_aa: CASSSTGNTEAFF
cdr3_nt: TGTGCCAGCAGCTCCACGGGGAACACTGAAGCTTTCTTT

v_call: TRBV19
clone_size: .
d_call: .
j_call: TRBJ2-7
cdr3_aa: CGSSFREGPSYEQYF
cdr3_nt: TGTGGCAGTAGTTTCAGGGAAGGCCCCTCCTACGAGCAGTACTTC

v_call: TRBV5-4
clone_size: .
d_call: .
j_call: TRBJ1-5
cdr3_aa: CASSPGGGQPQHF
cdr3_nt: TGTGCCAGCAGCCCGGGGGGGGGTCAGCCCCAGCATTTT

v_call: TRBV4-3
clone_size: .
d_call: .
j_call: TRBJ2-3
cdr3_aa: CASSQWRADNTDTQYF
cdr3_nt: TGCGCCAGCAGTCAGTGGCGGGCGGATAACACAGATACGCAGTATTTT

v_call: TRBV7-2
clone_size: .
d_call: .
j_call: TRBJ1-4
cdr3_aa: CASTRGPLGSATNEKLFF
cdr3_nt: TGTGCCAGCACCCGAGGGCCTTTAGGGTCTGCAACTAATGAAAAACTGTTTTTT

v_call: TRBV19
clone_size: .
d_call: .
j_call: TRBJ1-2
cdr3_aa: CASKGDGYTF
cdr3_nt: TGTGCCAGTAAAGGGGATGGCTACACCTTC

v_call: TRBV7-9
clone_size: .
d_call: TRBD1
j_call: TRBJ1-1
cdr3_aa: CASSWRTGEAFF
cdr3_nt: TGTGCCAGCAGCTGGCGGACAGGGGAAGCTTTCTTT

v_call: TRBV7-2
clone_size: .
d_call: .
j_call: TRBJ1-2
cdr3_aa: CASSLFWRTRGSNYGYTF
cdr3_nt: TGTGCCAGCAGCTTATTCTGGAGAACTAGAGGTTCTAACTATGGCTACACCTTC

v_call: TRBV7-9
clone_size: .
d_call: TRBD1
j_call: TRBJ2-1
cdr3_aa: CASSLEYGGTGLDPNEQFF
cdr3_nt: TGTGCCAGCAGCTTAGAGTACGGTGGGACAGGGTTGGATCCGAATGAGCAGTTCTTC

v_call: TRBV5-4
clone_size: .
d_call: TRBD1
j_call: TRBJ2-2
cdr3_aa: CASSLVVTGIPGELFF
cdr3_nt: TGTGCCAGCAGCTTGGTTGTGACAGGGATTCCCGGGGAGCTGTTTTTT

v_call: TRBV4-3
clone_size: .
d_call: .
j_call: TRBJ2-6
cdr3_aa: CASSQETLGPGANVLTF
cdr3_nt: TGCGCCAGCAGCCAAGAAACCCTGGGTCCTGGGGCCAACGTCCTGACTTTC

v_call: TRBV7-9
clone_size: .
d_call: TRBD2
j_call: TRBJ2-3
cdr3_aa: CASSSTSGNGTDTQYF
cdr3_nt: TGTGCCAGCAGCTCGACTAGCGGGAATGGGACAGATACGCAGTATTTT

v_call: TRBV2
clone_size: .
d_call: TRBD1
j_call: TRBJ1-4
cdr3_aa: CASRQGAGEEKLFF
cdr3_nt: TGTGCCAGTCGACAGGGGGCCGGTGAAGAAAAACTGTTTTTT

v_call: TRBV2
clone_size: few
d_call: .
j_call: TRBJ2-5
cdr3_aa: CASSARGETQYF
cdr3_nt: TGTGCCAGCAGTGCCAGGGGAGAGACCCAGTACTTC

v_call: TRBV9
clone_size: medium-sized
d_call: TRBD1
j_call: TRBJ2-1
cdr3_aa: CASSGRDSSYNEQFF
cdr3_nt: TGTGCCAGCAGCGGCCGGGACAGCTCCTACAATGAGCAGTTCTTC

v_call: TRBV6-5
clone_size: few
d_call: .
j_call: TRBJ1-6
cdr3_aa: CASSYVPSGDSPLHF
cdr3_nt: TGTGCCAGCAGTTATGTCCCCTCCGGGGATTCACCCCTCCACTTT

v_call: TRBV29-1
clone_size: few
d_call: .
j_call: TRBJ2-7
cdr3_aa: CSASGTAVEQYF
cdr3_nt: TGCAGCGCCTCCGGGACGGCAGTCGAGCAGTACTTC

v_call: TRBV29-1
clone_size: .
d_call: .
j_call: TRBJ2-2
cdr3_aa: CSVFKGDPTPGELFF
cdr3_nt: TGCAGCGTTTTTAAAGGGGACCCAACCCCCGGGGAGCTGTTTTTT

v_call: TRBV28
clone_size: .
d_call: .
j_call: TRBJ2-7
cdr3_aa: CASLGSGYEQYF
cdr3_nt: TGTGCCAGCTTAGGATCTGGCTACGAGCAGTACTTC

v_call: TRBV7-9
clone_size: .
d_call: TRBD1
j_call: TRBJ1-2
cdr3_aa: CASSLKGQGANGYTF
cdr3_nt: TGTGCCAGCAGCTTGAAGGGACAGGGGGCGAATGGCTACACCTTC

v_call: TRBV11-1
clone_size: .
d_call: .
j_call: TRBJ2-3
cdr3_aa: CASSSDLDTQYF
cdr3_nt: TGTGCCAGCAGCTCAGATTTGGATACGCAGTATTTT

v_call: TRBV5-1
clone_size: .
d_call: .
j_call: TRBJ2-5
cdr3_aa: CASRAGQETQYF
cdr3_nt: TGCGCCAGCAGGGCAGGCCAAGAGACCCAGTACTTC

v_call: TRBV2
clone_size: .
d_call: .
j_call: TRBJ2-5
cdr3_aa: CASNERTGKETQYF
cdr3_nt: TGTGCCAGTAACGAGCGGACTGGGAAAGAGACCCAGTACTTC